This T cell receptor beta chain was identified during a study of naive and memory T cell subsets. Overall study findings and caveats: Potentially, T cell activation and differentiation skew this RNA-based measurement.

Germline CDR1 reads SGHVS; CDR2 reads FNYEAQ. V was pared by 3 bases and J by 1 base, with 12 bases between. This CDR3 has 15 residues. This clonotype was seen repeatedly, ten times or more. The target antigen is unknown. The treatment here: skin biopsy from PPD injection site in Mantoux-positive individual. An oligonucleotide containing a UMI was ligated to the 3' end of TCR cDNA. Amplification of ligated cDNA took four PCR rounds with SP2 and nested alpha and beta constant primers. TCRdb processed the UMI-ligation and nested PCR reads anew with MiXCR; each CDR3 protein has one entry. Among about 37,000 distinct CDR3 sequences, about 11% were seen once, and the ten largest hold roughly 3.6%.

Sequenced material: skin, taken from a tuberculin skin test site. The chain uses TRBV7-6 and TRBJ1-1; D gene uncertain. This sequence was found in an adult in good health. The CDR3 bases are TGTGCCAGCAGCTTTTACTATCGGCGGAACACTGAAGCTTTCTTT. Its translation is CASSFYYRRNTEAFF.